The next 2 T cell receptor beta chains were all read from a single sample in a study of shared clonotypes between healthy human individuals. Repertoires were generated with immunoSEQ multiplex PCR, while TCRdb's copy carries only in-frame clones and drops some. The sample yields 450,000 to 500,000 clones, 81% seen once. Sequencing input: PBMCs. The receptor source for this set is a woman aged 40-49 years in good health. Some clones in this sample may be carry-over from other donors' samples.

The chain employs TRBV7-8 and TRBJ2-3, with D hard to call. Looked up from germline, CDR1 is SGHVS and CDR2 is FQNEAQ. This CDR3 contains 16 residues. Trimming removed 5 bases from V and 0 bases from J, with 15 bases in between. The CDR3 here is CASSTFPASSTDTQYF. The CDR3 DNA reads TGTGCCAGCAGCACATTTCCGGCGTCTAGCACAGATACGCAGTATTTT.

The chain joins TRBV28 to TRBJ2-1, with D possibly called TRBD1 or TRBD2 (5 bases each). V was pared by 8 bases and J by 5 bases, with 19 bases between. The CDR3 extends over 15 amino acids. Germline loops: CDR1 MDHEN, CDR2 SYDVKM. CDR3 sequence: CASDETGPLNNEQFF. The CDR3 nucleotides are TGTGCCAGCGACGAGACGGGGCCATTGAACAATGAGCAGTTCTTC.